One and the same sample provided the 11 T cell receptor beta chains below, sequenced in a study of blood T cell repertoires in COVID-19. Libraries were prepared by immunoSEQ multiplex PCR; TCRdb keeps only in-frame clonotypes and omits some of them. Of tens of thousands of clones listed, 91% are singletons. The sequenced sample consisted of peripheral blood. The source is a woman between 70 and 85 years old with active COVID-19.

The chain links TRBV11-2 to TRBJ1-3; tentatively, D is TRBD1 (5 bases). CDR3 length equals 16 residues. The germline gives CDR1 SGHAT, CDR2 FQNNGV. The V end was cut by 5 bases, the J end by 5 bases, with 19 bases between. The CDR3 sequence is CASSPSGTTGRNTIYF. The CDR3 DNA is TGTGCCAGCAGCCCCTCCGGGACTACCGGGAGAAACACCATATATTTT.

V and J are TRBV5-1 and TRBJ1-6; weak D call: TRBD1 (5 bases). This CDR3 region has 13 residues. Germline CDR1 SGHRS, CDR2 YFSETQ. Deletions cut 4 bases from V and 9 bases from J, with 11 bases between. CDR3 coding DNA: TGCGCCAGCAGCCGTAGGGGTTCTTCACCCCTCCACTTT. This encodes CASSRRGSSPLHF.

V gene TRBV6-5 combines with J gene TRBJ1-5; a weak D match, TRBD1 (5 bases). Germline CDR1 MNHEY, CDR2 SVGAGI. The CDR3 runs 14 residues. V shed 2 bases and J shed 4 bases, with 9 bases lying between them. CDR3 sequence reads: CASSYAGRNQPQHF. The CDR3 bases are TGTGCCAGCAGTTACGCAGGGCGGAATCAGCCCCAGCATTTT.

This sequence joins TRBV27 and TRBJ2-1; 8 bases are shared with TRBD2. V lost 4 bases and J lost 9; bases outside the gene matches: 8. The CDR3 is 14 amino acids. CDR1 MNHEY and CDR2 SMNVEV come from the germline V gene (reference sequence). CDR3 DNA sequence: TGTGCCAGCAGTTGGTTAGCGGGAACAGGTGAGCAGTTCTTC. Residues: CASSWLAGTGEQFF.

The chain carries TRBV10-3 and TRBJ2-1, with D unclear. Germline CDR1 reads ENHRY; CDR2 reads SYGVKD. The V end was cut by 6 bases, the J end by 4 bases, with 13 bases between. This CDR3 is 14 amino acids long. CDR3 sequence: CAIRFSDIYNEQFF. In DNA form, the CDR3 reads TGTGCCATCAGATTCTCCGACATATACAATGAGCAGTTCTTC.

This clone was recorded once. This chain links TRBV10-3 with TRBJ2-2; D is perhaps TRBD2 (6 bases). CDR3 length: 16 residues. The germline V and J ends were trimmed by 6 bases and 5 bases, with 19 bases remaining between them. CDR1 ENHRY and CDR2 SYGVKD come from the germline V gene. CDR3 residues: CAISEPRGGRTGELFF. The CDR3 nucleotides read TGTGCCATCAGCGAACCCCGCGGAGGGCGGACCGGGGAGCTGTTTTTT.

The chain joins TRBV3-1 (or the pseudogene TRBV3-2) to TRBJ2-1; D call uncertain. The CDR3 consists of 14 residues. Trimming removed 5 bases from V and 0 bases from J, with 8 bases in between. Per germline, CDR1 LGHDT and CDR2 YNNKEL (reference sequence). The CDR3 coding sequence is TGTGCCAGCAGCTATGCGAGCTCCTACAATGAGCAGTTCTTC. It encodes CASSYASSYNEQFF.

The chain has TRBV5-6 and TRBJ2-7, with 12 bases matching TRBD1. CDR1 and CDR2 from the germline V gene are SGHDT and YYEEEE. The CDR3 spans 15 residues. V shed 4 bases, J shed 5 bases, and the junction held 7 bases outside the gene matches. CDR3 amino acids: CASSPGDRGLHEQYF. CDR3 bases: TGTGCCAGCAGCCCGGGGGACAGGGGGCTACACGAGCAGTACTTC.

This clone was picked up one time. The rearrangement joins TRBV4-1 to TRBJ1-3; 10 bases align to TRBD1. This CDR3 is 18 amino acids long. Germline V gene sequence: CDR1 MGHRA, CDR2 YSYEKL. J lost 3 bases, V lost 5 bases, and 13 bases had no gene match. In DNA, the CDR3 is TGCGCCAGCAGCACCGGGACAGGGGCCACTTCCAGTGGAAACACCATATATTTT. Its translation is CASSTGTGATSSGNTIYF.

V is TRBV6-5 and J is TRBJ2-1, with a possible D match to TRBD1 (6 bases). V was trimmed by 2 bases and J by 3 bases, leaving 11 bases between them. Germline lookup yields CDR1 MNHEY and CDR2 SVGAGI. The CDR3 sequence is 15 residues long. CDR3 bases: TGTGCCAGCAGTTACGCGCAGGGGTTCTACAATGAGCAGTTCTTC. This translates into CASSYAQGFYNEQFF.

This clone has a single count. This sequence joins TRBV11-2 and TRBJ2-5, with TRBD1 matching 8 bases. CDR3 length: 14 amino acids. V lost 5 bases to trimming and J lost 4 bases; unmatched junction nucleotides: 6. CDR1 SGHAT and CDR2 FQNNGV come from the germline V gene. The CDR3 DNA is TGTGCCAGCAGCCCGATCACAGGGGGAGAGACCCAGTACTTC. It yields the protein CASSPITGGETQYF. The full variable domain, its missing parts supplied by reference TRBV11-2 and TRBJ2-5, is EAGVAQSPRYKIIEKRQSVAFWCNPISGHATLYWYQQILGQGPKLLIQFQNNGVVDDSQLPKDRFSAERLKGVDSTLKIQPAKLEDSAVYLCASSPITGGETQYFGPGTRLLVL.